A single sample is the source of the 20 T cell receptor beta chains below, sequenced in a study of blood T cell repertoires in COVID-19. Clones were read by immunoSEQ multiplex PCR, and TCRdb kept only the in-frame ones, dropping some. The top ten hold roughly 3.7% of the sample, which has 150,000 to 200,000 clones, about 83% seen once. Source material: peripheral blood. These receptor sequences come from a man younger than 35 with active or convalescent COVID-19.

This chain connects TRBV3-1 (or the pseudogene TRBV3-2) to TRBJ2-1, with 7 bases identical to TRBD1. The length of the CDR3 is 14 residues. Germline trimming cut 4 bases from V and 8 bases from J; bases unmatched to any gene: 8. Germline values: CDR1 LGHDT, CDR2 YNNKEL (reference sequence). The CDR3 region is CASSPMTGLYEQFF. For the CDR3, the DNA is TGTGCCAGCAGCCCGATGACAGGGCTCTATGAGCAGTTCTTC.

The chain joins TRBV12-3 or TRBV12-4 to TRBJ2-2, with no clear D. V lost 6 bases and J 4 bases, leaving 9 bases between the germline ends. The CDR3 extends over 13 amino acids. CDR3 in DNA: TGTGCCAGCAGCTTTGGCCTCACCGGGGAGCTGTTTTTT. Residues: CASSFGLTGELFF.

The CDR3 DNA follows: TGTGCCAGTAGTCTGGATCCAGCGGGTCCGACCGGGGAGCTGTTTTTT. This sequence encodes CASSLDPAGPTGELFF. This chain uses TRBV19 with TRBJ2-2; D possibly corresponds to TRBD2 (6 bases). Germline lookup yields CDR1 LNHDA and CDR2 SQIVND (reference sequence). V lost 5 bases, J lost 5 bases, and 18 bases lay in between. This CDR3 contains 16 residues.

CDR3 sequence reads: CASRILRDRDDQETQYF. The CDR3 coding sequence is TGCGCCAGCAGAATCCTCCGGGACAGGGACGACCAAGAGACCCAGTACTTC. This rearrangement joins TRBV5-1 to TRBJ2-5; 9 bases match TRBD1. The V segment lost 5 bases and the J segment 0 bases; nucleotides outside the gene matches: 11. The length of the CDR3 is 17 residues. Germline-derived CDR1 and CDR2 are SGHRS and YFSETQ. Together with reference TRBV5-1 and TRBJ2-5, the CDR3 gives the full variable domain: KAGVTQTPRYLIKTRGQQVTLSCSPISGHRSVSWYQQTPGQGLQFLFEYFSETQRNKGNFPGRFSGRQFSNSRSEMNVSTLELGDSALYLCASRILRDRDDQETQYFGPGTRLLVL.

The chain carries TRBV11-2 and TRBJ1-1, with D perhaps matching TRBD1 (6 bases). V lost 6 bases and J 4 bases, leaving 18 bases between the germline ends. Germline CDR1 SGHAT, CDR2 FQNNGV. The CDR3 runs 15 residues. The CDR3 sequence: CASSNNLRGITEAFF. CDR3 DNA: TGTGCCAGCAGTAATAACCTCAGGGGAATCACTGAAGCTTTCTTT.

This clone has just one count. CDR3: CSVEEEGLHF. The CDR3 bases are TGCAGCGTTGAAGAGGAGGGACTCCACTTT. This chain links TRBV29-1 with TRBJ1-6, with D unclear. The CDR3 totals 10 residues. Germline loops: CDR1 SQVTM, CDR2 ANQGSEA. V shed 0 bases and J shed 16 bases, with 7 bases lying between them.

The chain links TRBV5-4 to TRBJ2-6; D is undetermined. CDR1 is SGHNT, CDR2 YYREEE, per germline (reference sequence). V lost 3 bases and J lost 4, with 8 bases in between. The CDR3 spans 14 residues. The CDR3 DNA reads as TGTGCCAGCAGCTCGCGTTGGGGGGCCAACGTCCTGACTTTC. This translates into CASSSRWGANVLTF.

V is TRBV6-5 and J is TRBJ1-1; TRBD1 matches 8 bases. J lost 5 bases, V lost 7 bases, and 12 bases had no gene match. There are 15 residues in the CDR3. Germline values: CDR1 MNHEY, CDR2 SVGAGI. The CDR3: CASTNRGEAGTEAFF. CDR3 bases: TGTGCCAGCACGAACAGGGGGGAGGCTGGAACTGAAGCTTTCTTT.

The rearrangement joins TRBV9 to TRBJ2-7; 8 bases agree with TRBD1. The CDR3 covers 15 residues. The V segment lost 0 bases and the J segment 3 bases; nucleotides outside the gene matches: 5. Germline V CDR1 and CDR2: SGDLS, YYNGEE. CDR3 residues: CASSVEGQAYYEQYF. CDR3 nucleotide sequence: TGTGCCAGCAGCGTAGAGGGACAGGCATACTACGAGCAGTACTTC. Full variable domain (remainder filled in from reference TRBV9 and TRBJ2-7): DSGVTQTPKHLITATGQRVTLRCSPRSGDLSVYWYQQSLDQGLQFLIQYYNGEERAKGNILERFSAQQFPDLHSELNLSSLELGDSALYFCASSVEGQAYYEQYFGPGTRLTVT.

This rearrangement joins TRBV24-1 to TRBJ2-2; 14 bases map to TRBD2. Germline CDR1 is KGHDR and CDR2 is SFDVKD. CDR3 length equals 18 residues. With V trimmed by 4 bases and J by 3 bases, 6 bases remained unmatched. CDR3 DNA sequence: TGTGCCACCAGTGACTCCGGACTAGCGGGAGGATACACCGGGGAGCTGTTTTTT. Its protein product is CATSDSGLAGGYTGELFF.

The rearrangement uses TRBV7-6 and TRBJ1-6, with TRBD1 matching over 9 bases. The CDR3 spans 16 residues. Germline-derived CDR1 and CDR2 are SGHVS and FNYEAQ. V lost 4 bases to trimming and J lost 9 bases; unmatched junction nucleotides: 10. The CDR3 DNA sequence: TGTGCCAGCAGCTCGTACACAGGGGGCGCGGGTTCACCCCTCCACTTT. Protein product: CASSSYTGGAGSPLHF.

This clone was detected a few times. This chain connects TRBV7-9 to TRBJ2-3; 7 bases map to TRBD1. V lost 5 bases to trimming and J lost 0 bases; unmatched junction nucleotides: 5. The CDR3 runs to 15 residues. Germline V gene lookup returns CDR1 SEHNR and CDR2 FQNEAQ (reference sequence). CDR3 region: CASSHRGASTDTQYF. The CDR3 DNA is TGTGCCAGCAGCCACAGGGGTGCCAGCACAGATACGCAGTATTTT.

The chain joins TRBV5-4 to TRBJ2-2; TRBD1 might be the D (6 bases). CDR3 length: 15 amino acids. Trimming took off 2 bases at V and 2 bases at J, with 10 bases between the two ends. The V gene's germline CDR1 is SGHNT and CDR2 YYREEE (reference sequence). The CDR3 loop is CASSLGTLNTGELFF. The CDR3 nucleotides read TGTGCCAGCAGCTTAGGGACACTTAACACCGGGGAGCTGTTTTTT.

The V gene is TRBV27, the J gene TRBJ1-4; 8 bases align to TRBD1. In germline, CDR1 is MNHEY, CDR2 SMNVEV (reference sequence). V trimming: 8 bases; J trimming: 8 bases; junction bases outside the gene matches: 10. The CDR3 totals 14 residues. Here the CDR3 DNA reads TGTGCCAGCGGGCCCGACAGGGGAAGGGAAAAACTGTTTTTT. It encodes CASGPDRGREKLFF.

The chain employs TRBV12-5 and TRBJ2-3; no clear D gene. Germline loops: CDR1 LGHNT, CDR2 FRNRAP. With 2 bases removed from V and 8 bases from J, the gap between germline ends came to 11 bases. The CDR3 extends over 13 amino acids. CDR3 region: CASGLPLVSTQYF. CDR3 bases: TGTGCTAGTGGTTTGCCCTTAGTGAGTACGCAGTATTTT. The full variable domain, in which reference TRBV12-5 and TRBJ2-3 provide the parts outside the CDR3, is DARVTQTPRHKVTEMGQEVTMRCQPILGHNTVFWYRQTMMQGLELLAYFRNRAPLDDSGMPKDRFSAEMPDATLATLKIQPSEPRDSAVYFCASGLPLVSTQYFGPGTRLTVL.

The chain carries TRBV11-2 and TRBJ2-7, with D maybe TRBD1 (5 bases). The CDR3 consists of 12 residues. Between the trimmed V and J ends, which lost 5 bases and 3 bases, there was a span of 8 bases. The germline CDR1 and CDR2 sequences are SGHAT and FQNNGV. Here the CDR3 DNA reads TGTGCCAGCAGCGGAGACAGCTACGAGCAGTACGTC. This encodes CASSGDSYEQYV.

The chain couples TRBV5-1 to TRBJ2-2; 10 bases agree with TRBD1. The length of the CDR3 is 16 residues. The junction had 7 bases not matched to a gene; V was cut back by 4 bases and J by 4 bases. Germline V gene lookup returns CDR1 SGHRS and CDR2 YFSETQ. As DNA, the CDR3 is TGCGCCAGCAGCAAAGAGGGACAGGGGAGCACCGGGGAGCTGTTTTTT. Translation gives CASSKEGQGSTGELFF.

This clone appeared a few times. The V and J genes are TRBV7-9 and TRBJ2-3; D is possibly TRBD1 (7 bases). Trimming stripped 5 bases from V and 2 bases from J, with 17 bases between. The germline V gene has CDR1 SEHNR and CDR2 FQNEAQ (reference sequence). The CDR3 extends over 16 amino acids. As DNA, the CDR3 is TGTGCCAGCAGCGCGCAGGGGGGAATACCCACAGATACGCAGTATTTT. This translates into CASSAQGGIPTDTQYF.

The chain employs TRBV5-4 and TRBJ1-6; 7 bases agree with TRBD1. The length of the CDR3 is 14 residues. Germline V gives CDR1 SGHNT, CDR2 YYREEE (reference sequence). V shed 4 bases and J 8 bases; nucleotides not matched to a gene: 6. The CDR3 loop reads CASSPRDSHSPLHF. The DNA for the CDR3 is TGTGCCAGCAGCCCGCGGGACAGTCATTCACCCCTCCACTTT.

The chain uses TRBV6-5 and TRBJ1-1, with D possibly matching TRBD1 (5 bases). The CDR3 loop spans 14 amino acids. V gave up 4 bases and J gave up 4 bases, with 13 bases separating them. Germline V gene data show CDR1 as MNHEY and CDR2 as SVGAGI. In nucleotides, the CDR3 is TGTGCCAGCAGTTTGGGGGGGGTTAGCACTGAAGCTTTCTTT. This codes for CASSLGGVSTEAFF.